The clone carrying this TCR beta chain was counted many times. This sample was taken from a study of T cells in Graves' hyperthyroidism and ophthalmopathy. For ophthalmopathy patients, the Clinical Activity Score was at least 3 and the NOSPECS grade at least 4; duration was under 3 months. Uncontrolled infection, other autoimmune disease, pregnancy or lactation disqualified patients from enrolment. What was amplified from RNA transcripts were TCR beta CDR3 regions. The TCR CDR3 was amplified in a first-round RT-PCR using the HTBI primer set. Each CDR3 protein gets one entry after TCRdb re-called the multiplex PCR reads with MiXCR. This table holds approximately 610,000 distinct CDR3 sequences, roughly 14% found once. The sample consisted of blood. The source is a woman between 35 and 50 years old with Graves' ophthalmopathy.

CDR3 bases: TGTGCCAGCAGCTTAGACCCAGGGGAGACCCAGTACTTC. Translation gives CASSLDPGETQYF. The chain joins TRBV7-2 to TRBJ2-5, with D possibly TRBD1 on 5 matching bases. V shed 1 base and J shed 5 bases, with 8 bases lying between them. In germline, CDR1 is SGHTA, CDR2 FQGNSA. The CDR3 is made up of 13 amino acids.